This TCR beta chain was documented in a study of blood T cell repertoires in COVID-19. About the study: From T cells, B-cell-depleted T cells, or PBMCs came the material, which was cDNA or gDNA.

Original processing methods: Nucleated cell number was recorded as an estimate derived from reference gene primer amplification. Sequencing used immunoSEQ multiplex PCR; TCRdb keeps in-frame clones, though not all of them. That table gives V, J and clone size, and the DNA gave D and trimming. The data contain under 55,000 clones, 70% to 90% of them singletons. V was cut by 10 bases and J by 4 bases, with 15 bases left in between. The CDR3 has 13 amino acids. Germline V gene lookup returns CDR1 SGHNT and CDR2 YYREEE (reference sequence). What was sequenced was peripheral blood. The receptor was derived from a man in his forties with active COVID-19. The V and J genes are TRBV5-4 and TRBJ2-1, with D perhaps matching TRBD2 (5 bases). The CDR3 bases are TGTGCCGTCACTCCGGGGAGTTACAATGAGCAGTTCTTC. Amino acids: CAVTPGSYNEQFF.